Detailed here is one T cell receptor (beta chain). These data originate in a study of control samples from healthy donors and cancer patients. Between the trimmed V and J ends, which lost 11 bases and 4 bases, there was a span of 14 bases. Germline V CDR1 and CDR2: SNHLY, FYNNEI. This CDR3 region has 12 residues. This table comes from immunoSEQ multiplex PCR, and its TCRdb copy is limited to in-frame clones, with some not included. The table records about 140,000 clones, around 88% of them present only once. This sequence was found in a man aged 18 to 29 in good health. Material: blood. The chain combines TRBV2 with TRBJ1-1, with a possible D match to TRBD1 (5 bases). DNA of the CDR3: TGTGCCTCCGTGGGGGGAGTCACTGAAGCTTTCTTT. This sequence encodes CASVGGVTEAFF. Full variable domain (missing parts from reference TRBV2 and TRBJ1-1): EPEVTQTPSHQVTQMGQEVILRCVPISNHLYFYWYRQILGQKVEFLVSFYNNEISEKSEIFDDQFSVERPDGSNFTLKIRSTKLEDSAMYFCASVGGVTEAFFGQGTRLTVV.